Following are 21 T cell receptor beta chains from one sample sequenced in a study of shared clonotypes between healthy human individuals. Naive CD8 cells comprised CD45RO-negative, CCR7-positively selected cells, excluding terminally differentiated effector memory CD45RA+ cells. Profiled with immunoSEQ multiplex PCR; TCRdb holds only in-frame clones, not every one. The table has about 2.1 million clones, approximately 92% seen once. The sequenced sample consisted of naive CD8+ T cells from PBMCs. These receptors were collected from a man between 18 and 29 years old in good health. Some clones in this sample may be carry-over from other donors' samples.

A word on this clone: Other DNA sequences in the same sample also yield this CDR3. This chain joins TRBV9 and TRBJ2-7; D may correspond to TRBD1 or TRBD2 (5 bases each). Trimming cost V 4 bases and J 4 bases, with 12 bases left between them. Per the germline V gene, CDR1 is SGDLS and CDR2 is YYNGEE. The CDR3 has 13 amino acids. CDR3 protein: CASSPGTSYEQYF. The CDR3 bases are TGTGCCAGCAGCCCCGGGACCTCTTACGAGCAGTACTTC. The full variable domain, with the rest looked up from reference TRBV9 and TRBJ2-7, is DSGVTQTPKHLITATGQRVTLRCSPRSGDLSVYWYQQSLDQGLQFLIQYYNGEERAKGNILERFSAQQFPDLHSELNLSSLELGDSALYFCASSPGTSYEQYFGPGTRLTVT.

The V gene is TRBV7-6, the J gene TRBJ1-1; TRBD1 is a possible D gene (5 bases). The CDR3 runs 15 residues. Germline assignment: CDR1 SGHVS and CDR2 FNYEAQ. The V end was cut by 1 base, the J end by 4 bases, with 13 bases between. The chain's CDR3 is CASSLGTGEGTEAFF. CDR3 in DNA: TGTGCCAGCAGCTTAGGTACAGGCGAGGGCACTGAAGCTTTCTTT.

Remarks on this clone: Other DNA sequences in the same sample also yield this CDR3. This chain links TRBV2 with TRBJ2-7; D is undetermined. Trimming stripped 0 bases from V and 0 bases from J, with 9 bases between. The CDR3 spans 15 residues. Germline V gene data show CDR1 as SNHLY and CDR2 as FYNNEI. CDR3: CASSEASGSSYEQYF. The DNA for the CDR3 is TGTGCCAGCAGTGAAGCCAGTGGCAGCTCCTACGAGCAGTACTTC.

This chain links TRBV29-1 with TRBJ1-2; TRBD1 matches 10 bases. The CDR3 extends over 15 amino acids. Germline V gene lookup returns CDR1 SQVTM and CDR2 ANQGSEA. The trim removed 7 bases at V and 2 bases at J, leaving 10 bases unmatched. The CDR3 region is CSAPKTGGLNYGYTF. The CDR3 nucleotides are TGCAGCGCTCCCAAGACAGGGGGCTTGAACTATGGCTACACCTTC.

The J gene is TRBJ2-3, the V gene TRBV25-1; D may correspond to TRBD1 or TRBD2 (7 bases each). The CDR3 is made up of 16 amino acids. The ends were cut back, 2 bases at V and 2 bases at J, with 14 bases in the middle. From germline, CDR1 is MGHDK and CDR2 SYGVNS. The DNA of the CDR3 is TGTGCCAGCAGTGAAGTGGGAGGGGGCCCCACAGATACGCAGTATTTT. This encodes CASSEVGGGPTDTQYF.

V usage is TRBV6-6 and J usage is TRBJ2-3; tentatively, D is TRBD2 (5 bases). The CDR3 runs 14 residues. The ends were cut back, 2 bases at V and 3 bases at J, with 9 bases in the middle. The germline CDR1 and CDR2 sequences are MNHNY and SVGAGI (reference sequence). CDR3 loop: CASSYEGRTDTQYF. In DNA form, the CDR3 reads TGTGCCAGCAGTTACGAGGGAAGAACAGATACGCAGTATTTT.

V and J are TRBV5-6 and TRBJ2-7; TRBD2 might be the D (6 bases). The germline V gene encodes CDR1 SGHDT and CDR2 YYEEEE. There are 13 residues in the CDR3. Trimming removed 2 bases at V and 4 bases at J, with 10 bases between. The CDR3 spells CASSFTEGYEQYF. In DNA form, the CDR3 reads TGTGCCAGCAGCTTCACGGAGGGGTACGAGCAGTACTTC. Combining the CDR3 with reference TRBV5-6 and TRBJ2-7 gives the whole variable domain DAGVTQSPTHLIKTRGQQVTLRCSPKSGHDTVSWYQQALGQGPQFIFQYYEEEERQRGNFPDRFSGHQFPNYSSELNVNALLLGDSALYLCASSFTEGYEQYFGPGTRLTVT.

This chain's CDR3 is CASSLDRETFETEAFF. CDR3 DNA: TGTGCCAGCAGTCTGGACAGGGAGACCTTTGAAACTGAAGCTTTCTTT. The V call is TRBV27, the J call TRBJ1-1; 8 nucleotides line up with TRBD1. The CDR3 totals 16 residues. Germline CDR1 reads MNHEY; CDR2 reads SMNVEV (reference sequence). The trim removed 5 bases at V and 5 bases at J, leaving 13 bases unmatched.

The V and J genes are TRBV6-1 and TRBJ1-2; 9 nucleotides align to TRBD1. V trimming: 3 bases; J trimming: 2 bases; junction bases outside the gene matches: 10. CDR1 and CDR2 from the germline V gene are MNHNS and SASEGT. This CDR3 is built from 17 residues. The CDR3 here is CASSELRTGDRNYGYTF. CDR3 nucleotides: TGTGCCAGCAGTGAGTTAAGGACAGGGGACAGAAACTATGGCTACACCTTC.

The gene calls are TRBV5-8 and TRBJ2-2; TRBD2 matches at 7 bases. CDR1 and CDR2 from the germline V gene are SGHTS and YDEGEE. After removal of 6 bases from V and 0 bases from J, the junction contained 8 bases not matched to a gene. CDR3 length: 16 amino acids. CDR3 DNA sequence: TGTGCCAGCACCTCCGGGACTACTACGAACACCGGGGAGCTGTTTTTT. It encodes CASTSGTTTNTGELFF.

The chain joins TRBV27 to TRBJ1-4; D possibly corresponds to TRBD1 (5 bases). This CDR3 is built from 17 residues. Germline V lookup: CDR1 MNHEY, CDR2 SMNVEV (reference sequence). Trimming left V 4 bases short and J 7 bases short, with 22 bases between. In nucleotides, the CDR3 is TGTGCCAGCAGTTCCTACGACAGCCCCCGCGGGAGTGAAAAACTGTTTTTT. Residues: CASSSYDSPRGSEKLFF.

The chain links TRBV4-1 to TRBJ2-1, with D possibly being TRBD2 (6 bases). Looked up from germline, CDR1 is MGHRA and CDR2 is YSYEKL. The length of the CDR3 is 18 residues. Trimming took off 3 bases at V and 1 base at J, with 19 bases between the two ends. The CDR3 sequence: CASSHARRDGGSYNEQFF. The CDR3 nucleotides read TGCGCCAGCAGCCATGCCCGCAGGGACGGGGGTTCCTACAATGAGCAGTTCTTC.

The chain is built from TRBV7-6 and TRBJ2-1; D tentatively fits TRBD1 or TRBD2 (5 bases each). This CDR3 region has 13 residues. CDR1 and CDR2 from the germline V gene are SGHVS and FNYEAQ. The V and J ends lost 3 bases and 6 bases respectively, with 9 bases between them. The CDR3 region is CASSFLRGNEQFF. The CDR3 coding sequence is TGTGCCAGCAGCTTTTTGAGGGGCAATGAGCAGTTCTTC.

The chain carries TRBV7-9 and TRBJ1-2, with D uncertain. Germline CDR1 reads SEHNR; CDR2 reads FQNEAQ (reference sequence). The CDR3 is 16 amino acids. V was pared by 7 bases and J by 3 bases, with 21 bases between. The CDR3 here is CASTQYGVSGDYGYTF. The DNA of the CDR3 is TGTGCCAGCACCCAGTATGGGGTCTCCGGAGACTATGGCTACACCTTC.

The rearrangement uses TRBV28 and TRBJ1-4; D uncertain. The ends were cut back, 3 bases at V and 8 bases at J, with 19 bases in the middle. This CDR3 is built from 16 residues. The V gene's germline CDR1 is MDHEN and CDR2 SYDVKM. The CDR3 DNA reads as TGTGCCAGCAGTTTCAACGAAGCGGGCGGGGAAGAAAAACTGTTTTTT. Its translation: CASSFNEAGGEEKLFF.

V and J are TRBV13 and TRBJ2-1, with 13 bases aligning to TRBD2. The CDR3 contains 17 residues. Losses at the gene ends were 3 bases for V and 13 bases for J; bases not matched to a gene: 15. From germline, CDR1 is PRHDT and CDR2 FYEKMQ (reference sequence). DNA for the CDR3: TGTGCCAGCAGCTTTTCGACTAGCGGGGGGCCCCCCGAAGGACAGTTCTTC. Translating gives CASSFSTSGGPPEGQFF.

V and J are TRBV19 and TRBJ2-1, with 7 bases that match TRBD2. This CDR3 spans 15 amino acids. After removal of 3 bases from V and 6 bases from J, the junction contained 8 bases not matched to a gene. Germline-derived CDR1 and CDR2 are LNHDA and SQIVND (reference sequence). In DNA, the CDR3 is TGTGCCAGTAGTATCCCCACGGGAGGATCCAATGAGCAGTTCTTC. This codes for CASSIPTGGSNEQFF.

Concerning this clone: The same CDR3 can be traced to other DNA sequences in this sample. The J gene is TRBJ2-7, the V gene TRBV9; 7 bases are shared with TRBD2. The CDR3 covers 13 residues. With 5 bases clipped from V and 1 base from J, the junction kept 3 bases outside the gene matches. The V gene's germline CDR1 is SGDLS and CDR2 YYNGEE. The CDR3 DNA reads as TGTGCCAGCAGTGCGGGAGTATCCTACGAGCAGTACTTC. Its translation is CASSAGVSYEQYF.

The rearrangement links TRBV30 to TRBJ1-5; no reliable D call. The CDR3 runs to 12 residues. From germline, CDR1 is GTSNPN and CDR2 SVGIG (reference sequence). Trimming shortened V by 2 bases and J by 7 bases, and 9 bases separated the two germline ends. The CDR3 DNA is TGTGCCTGGAGTCCCGGGGTACAGCCCCAGCATTTT. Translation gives CAWSPGVQPQHF.

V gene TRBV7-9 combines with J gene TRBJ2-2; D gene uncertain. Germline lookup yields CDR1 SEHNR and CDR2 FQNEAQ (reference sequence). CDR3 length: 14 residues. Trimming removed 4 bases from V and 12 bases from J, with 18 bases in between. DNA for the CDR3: TGTGCCAGCAGCTCTCCGACGGCTTCTAATCAGCTGTTTTTT. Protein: CASSSPTASNQLFF.

The CDR3 reads CASSVGRESSGNTIYF. The CDR3 region has the DNA TGTGCCAGCAGCGTAGGGCGGGAGAGCTCTGGAAACACCATATATTTT. This chain uses TRBV9 with TRBJ1-3; no firm D call. Germline lookup yields CDR1 SGDLS and CDR2 YYNGEE. This CDR3 region has 16 residues. Trimming left V 0 bases short and J 0 bases short, with 10 bases between.